Below, one T cell receptor (beta chain) is given with its context. Sequencing was done directly on freshly isolated, uncultured memory T cells. This record comes from a study of CD4 T cell repertoires in COVID-19. Looking at the study overall: CFSE-low cells expanded roughly nine days with IL-2, then restimulated with other coronavirus spikes.

V dropped 3 bases and J dropped 1 base, with 9 bases sitting between them. In germline, CDR1 is LNHDA, CDR2 SQIVND (reference sequence). The CDR3 spans 14 residues. Profiled with immunoSEQ multiplex PCR; TCRdb holds only in-frame clones, not every one. The table records 7,500 to 8,500 clones, 80% to 90% of them present only once. The sample was effector memory CD4+ T cells from blood, taken before the COVID-19 pandemic. This TCR derives from a human donor who had COVID-19. The chain couples TRBV19 to TRBJ1-1; maybe TRBD1 (5 bases). CDR3: CASSIPGQNTEAFF. DNA of the CDR3: TGTGCCAGTAGTATCCCCGGACAGAACACTGAAGCTTTCTTT.